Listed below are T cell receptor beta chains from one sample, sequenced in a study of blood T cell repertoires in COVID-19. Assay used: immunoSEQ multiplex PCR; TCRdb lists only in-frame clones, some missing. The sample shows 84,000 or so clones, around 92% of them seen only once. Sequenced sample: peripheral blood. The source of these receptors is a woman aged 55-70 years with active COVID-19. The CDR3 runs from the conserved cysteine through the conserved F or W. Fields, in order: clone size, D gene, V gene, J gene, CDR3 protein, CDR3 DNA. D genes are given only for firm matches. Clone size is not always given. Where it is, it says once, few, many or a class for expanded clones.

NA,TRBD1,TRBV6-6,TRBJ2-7,CASSNIGTGGEQYF,TGTGCCAGCAGTAATATCGGGACAGGGGGCGAGCAGTACTTC
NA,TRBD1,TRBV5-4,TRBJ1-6,CASSPGQENSPLHF,TGTGCCAGCAGCCCGGGACAGGAAAATTCACCCCTCCACTTT
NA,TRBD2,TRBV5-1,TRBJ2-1,CASSLGGSKGNEQFF,TGCGCCAGCAGCTTGGGCGGGAGTAAAGGCAATGAGCAGTTCTTC
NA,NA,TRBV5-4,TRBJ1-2,CASSLAPGKDYGYTF,TGTGCCAGCAGCTTGGCCCCAGGGAAGGACTATGGCTACACCTTC
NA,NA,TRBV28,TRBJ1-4,CASSLNGASTNEKLFF,TGTGCCAGCAGTTTAAACGGAGCATCAACTAATGAAAAACTGTTTTTT
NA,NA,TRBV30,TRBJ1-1,CAWSDGIDSEAFF,TGTGCCTGGAGTGATGGAATTGACTCTGAAGCTTTCTTT
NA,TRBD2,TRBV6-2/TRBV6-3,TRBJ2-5,CASSYRGGAETQYF,TGTGCCAGCAGTTACCGCGGGGGGGCGGAGACCCAGTACTTC
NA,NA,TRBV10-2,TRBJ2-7,CASSESPSALAYEQYF,TGCGCCAGCAGTGAGTCGCCTAGCGCCCTAGCCTACGAGCAGTACTTC
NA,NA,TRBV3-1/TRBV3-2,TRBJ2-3,CASSQGGRGSSTDTQYF,TGTGCCAGCAGCCAAGGGGGGAGGGGGAGTAGCACAGATACGCAGTATTTT
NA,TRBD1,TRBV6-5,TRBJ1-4,CASGQTGGGEKLFF,TGTGCCAGCGGCCAAACAGGGGGCGGTGAAAAACTGTTTTTT
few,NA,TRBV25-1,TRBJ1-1,CASSVARNTEAFF,TGTGCCAGCAGTGTCGCGCGGAACACTGAAGCTTTCTTT
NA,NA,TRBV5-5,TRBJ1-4,CASSFNPGDEKLFF,TGTGCCAGCAGCTTTAATCCGGGGGATGAAAAACTGTTTTTT
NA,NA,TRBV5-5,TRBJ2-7,CASRSGTSKAYEQYF,TGTGCCAGCAGGTCCGGGACAAGTAAGGCCTACGAGCAGTACTTC
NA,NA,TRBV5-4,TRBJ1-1,CASSTGTLEAFF,TGTGCCAGCAGCACCGGGACACTAGAAGCTTTCTTT
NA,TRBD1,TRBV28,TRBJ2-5,CASSSYPGQQETQYF,TGTGCCAGCAGTTCTTACCCGGGACAGCAAGAGACCCAGTACTTC
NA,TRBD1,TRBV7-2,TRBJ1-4,CASSFNQGVGEKLFF,TGTGCCAGCAGTTTCAACCAGGGGGTTGGGGAAAAACTGTTTTTT
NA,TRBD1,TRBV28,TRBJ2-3,CASRGTGAGTDTQYF,TGTGCCAGCAGAGGAACAGGGGCGGGCACAGATACGCAGTATTTT
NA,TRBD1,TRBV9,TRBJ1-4,CASSVAQGASEKLFF,TGTGCCAGCAGCGTAGCCCAGGGGGCAAGTGAAAAACTGTTTTTT
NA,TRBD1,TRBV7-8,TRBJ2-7,CASSLGPETGSEQYF,TGTGCCAGCAGCTTAGGACCCGAGACAGGGAGCGAGCAGTACTTC
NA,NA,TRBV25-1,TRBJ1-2,CASSMTGGWGYTF,TGTGCCAGCAGTATGACGGGTGGCTGGGGCTACACCTTC
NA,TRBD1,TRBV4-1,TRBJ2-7,CASSQRTGRYEQYF,TGCGCCAGCAGCCAGAGGACAGGGAGGTACGAGCAGTACTTC
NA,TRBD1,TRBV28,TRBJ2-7,CASSLGQGFGEQYF,TGTGCCAGCAGTTTAGGACAGGGGTTTGGCGAGCAGTACTTC
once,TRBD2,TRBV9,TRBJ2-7,CASSVTAGGYEQYF,TGTGCCAGCAGCGTAACCGCGGGGGGGTACGAGCAGTACTTC
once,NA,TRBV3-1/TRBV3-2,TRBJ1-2,CASSQSYGYTF,TGTGCCAGCAGCCAGTCATATGGCTACACCTTC
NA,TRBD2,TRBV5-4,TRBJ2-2,CASSPAGGDTGELFF,TGTGCCAGCAGCCCGGCGGGGGGGGACACCGGGGAGCTGTTTTTT
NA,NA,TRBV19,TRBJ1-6,CASSIQGARGALHF,TGTGCCAGTAGTATACAAGGGGCCAGGGGAGCCCTCCACTTT
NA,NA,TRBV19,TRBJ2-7,CASSTPGGSYEQYF,TGTGCCAGTAGTACGCCCGGGGGCTCCTACGAGCAGTACTTC
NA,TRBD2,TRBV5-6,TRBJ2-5,CASSWLRGLAGGLQETQYF,TGTGCCAGCAGCTGGCTTCGGGGACTAGCGGGGGGATTACAAGAGACCCAGTACTTC
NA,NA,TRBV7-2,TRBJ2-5,CASSLEGPTVQETQYF,TGTGCCAGCAGCTTAGAAGGTCCGACAGTACAAGAGACCCAGTACTTC
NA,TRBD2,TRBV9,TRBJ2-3,CASSVKGLAAPGTQYF,TGTGCCAGCAGCGTGAAGGGACTAGCGGCCCCCGGTACGCAGTATTTT
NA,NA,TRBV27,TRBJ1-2,CASSGGSYGYTF,TGTGCCAGCAGTGGGGGGAGCTATGGCTACACCTTC
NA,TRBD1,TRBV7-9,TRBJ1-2,CASSAGGGYGYTF,TGTGCCAGCAGCGCAGGGGGCGGCTATGGCTACACCTTC
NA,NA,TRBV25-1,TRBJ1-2,CASSEGSNYGYTF,TGTGCCAGCAGTGAAGGCTCTAACTATGGCTACACCTTC
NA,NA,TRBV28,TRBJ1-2,CASSLPTVNYGYTF,TGTGCCAGCAGCCTCCCGACAGTCAACTATGGCTACACCTTC
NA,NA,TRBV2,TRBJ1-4,CASSDHPTGINEKLFF,TGTGCCAGCAGTGACCACCCGACAGGTATTAATGAAAAACTGTTTTTT
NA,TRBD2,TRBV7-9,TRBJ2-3,CASSLPEEDGGARYTQYF,TGTGCCAGCAGCCTCCCCGAAGAAGACGGGGGGGCTCGGTATACGCAGTATTTT